This T cell receptor beta chain appears in the sequencing data of a study of shared clonotypes between healthy human individuals. Overall study findings and caveats: In having few donors, the study represented limited genetic and exposure-history diversity.

This clone was seen only a few times. Its antigen is not identified. It was at deep level that the assay was run. What was sequenced on ten immunoSEQ deep assay plates was unsorted PBMC DNA. Source study methods: As immunoSEQ supplied junction-only sequences (without quality scores), filtering differed. TCRdb's table, derived via immunoSEQ multiplex PCR, lists solely in-frame clones and lacks some. V, J and clone size derive from that table, while D and trimming were established from the DNA sequence. The data hold some 92,000 clones, with roughly 50% observed a single time. The germline V and J ends were trimmed by 5 bases and 6 bases, with 13 bases remaining between them. This CDR3 has 14 residues. Per the germline V gene, CDR1 is MNHEY and CDR2 is SMNVEV (reference sequence).

The clonotype was recovered from a woman aged 40 to 50 in good health. Some clones in this sample may be carry-over from other donors' samples. The sequencing input was PBMCs. This rearrangement joins TRBV27 to TRBJ2-2, with a tentative D call TRBD2 (5 bases). The CDR3 nucleotides read TGTGCCAGCAGTACCGACATCGGGGCCGGGGAGCTGTTTTTT. Protein sequence: CASSTDIGAGELFF.